These 5 T cell receptor beta chains originate from one sample sequenced in a study of shared clonotypes between healthy human individuals. Selected positively for CCR7 and CD45RO-negative, naive CD8 cells excluded terminally differentiated effector memory CD45RA+ cells. The table came from immunoSEQ multiplex PCR; TCRdb's copy has only in-frame clones and leaves some out. This sample has about 2.1 million clones; around 95% occur once, and the top ten carry around 1.7%. The sample comprised naive CD8+ T cells from PBMCs. Receptors were obtained from a man younger than 30 in good health. Some clones in this sample may be carry-over from other donors' samples.

The genes are TRBV25-1 and TRBJ2-7; 10 bases are shared with TRBD1. V gave up 3 bases and J gave up 3 bases; unmatched junction bases: 2. From germline, CDR1 is MGHDK and CDR2 SYGVNS. The CDR3 covers 14 residues. CDR3 nucleotide sequence: TGTGCCAGCAGTGACGGGACAGGGGTCTACGAGCAGTACTTC. Encoded protein: CASSDGTGVYEQYF.

The chain couples TRBV9 to TRBJ2-7; D is perhaps TRBD2 (6 bases). The germline V and J ends were trimmed by 4 bases and 4 bases, with 15 bases remaining between them. The CDR3 is 14 residues long. Germline V gene sequence: CDR1 SGDLS, CDR2 YYNGEE. The CDR3 is CASSPQTAGYEQYF. The CDR3 DNA reads as TGTGCCAGCAGCCCACAGACGGCGGGGTACGAGCAGTACTTC. The full variable domain, completed using reference TRBV9 and TRBJ2-7, is DSGVTQTPKHLITATGQRVTLRCSPRSGDLSVYWYQQSLDQGLQFLIQYYNGEERAKGNILERFSAQQFPDLHSELNLSSLELGDSALYFCASSPQTAGYEQYFGPGTRLTVT.

The genes are TRBV27 and TRBJ1-1; TRBD1 is a possible D gene (6 bases). The CDR3 spans 14 residues. The V gene lost 5 bases and the J gene lost 0 bases, with 10 bases spanning the gap. The germline gives CDR1 MNHEY, CDR2 SMNVEV (reference sequence). The CDR3: CASSPGAMNTEAFF. CDR3 in DNA: TGTGCCAGCAGTCCGGGGGCTATGAACACTGAAGCTTTCTTT.

Remarks on this clone: The same CDR3 also results from other DNA sequences found in this sample. This sequence joins TRBV9 and TRBJ2-5, with TRBD2 matching over 10 bases. The junction had 3 bases not matched to a gene; V was cut back by 3 bases and J by 4 bases. The CDR3 sequence is 14 residues long. Germline-derived CDR1 and CDR2 are SGDLS and YYNGEE. CDR3 amino acids: CASSGSGRGETQYF. DNA of the CDR3: TGTGCCAGCAGCGGAAGCGGGAGGGGAGAGACCCAGTACTTC.

This chain connects TRBV27 to TRBJ2-5, with TRBD1 matching over 9 bases. Germline V gives CDR1 MNHEY, CDR2 SMNVEV (reference sequence). V was pared by 5 bases and J by 3 bases, with 7 bases of the junction left unmatched. The CDR3 consists of 15 residues. CDR3 sequence (DNA): TGTGCCAGCAGTCGGACAGGGGTTATCGAAGAGACCCAGTACTTC. This encodes CASSRTGVIEETQYF.